Following are 25 T cell receptor beta chains from one sample sequenced in a study of cytomegalovirus exposure and HLA in healthy donors (dated by TCRdb to 2016 to 2017). Libraries were constructed by the immunoSEQ multiplex PCR assay. For the multiplex PCR, a mixture combining 60 forward primers for TCR Vbeta segments and 13 reverse primers for TCR Jbeta segments was used. The table comes from immuneACCESS by way of TCRdb, which keeps in-frame sequences with V and J called. Part of the clones is missing from these tables; in studies checked, under half for an unresolved V gene and the rest for unknown reasons. A total of roughly 100,000 clones appear in this sample, roughly three quarters of them only once. Around 20% of the sample belongs to the ten largest clones. The sample consisted of PBMCs. These receptor sequences come from a woman aged 55-75 years in good health and CMV-seropositive.

CDR3 in DNA: TGTGCCATCAGGGAAGACAGGGGATTGGAGACCCAGTACTTC. Translating gives CAIREDRGLETQYF. This chain links TRBV10-3 with TRBJ2-5; 8 bases are shared with TRBD1. Germline CDR1 reads ENHRY; CDR2 reads SYGVKD. The CDR3 has 14 residues. V lost 6 bases to trimming and J lost 5 bases; unmatched junction nucleotides: 8.

The gene calls are TRBV6-1 and TRBJ2-2; D possibly corresponds to TRBD1 (5 bases). The CDR3 spans 17 residues. Germline V CDR1 and CDR2: MNHNS, SASEGT. V shed 1 base and J shed 5 bases, with 17 bases lying between them. Here the CDR3 reads CASSEVLGARETGELFF. DNA of the CDR3: TGTGCCAGCAGTGAAGTGCTAGGGGCTAGAGAGACCGGGGAGCTGTTTTTT.

The rearrangement links TRBV4-1 to TRBJ2-3; TRBD2 matches at 12 bases. In germline, CDR1 is MGHRA, CDR2 YSYEKL. J was trimmed by 1 base and V by 4 bases; bases with no gene match: 3. The CDR3 consists of 16 residues. CDR3 in DNA: TGCGCCAGCAGCCCTAGACTAGCGGGAGGCACAGATACGCAGTATTTT. Amino acid sequence: CASSPRLAGGTDTQYF.

V usage is TRBV28 and J usage is TRBJ1-6, with TRBD1 matching 7 bases. The CDR3 covers 15 residues. After removal of 6 bases from V and 3 bases from J, the junction contained 5 bases not matched to a gene. Germline-derived CDR1 and CDR2 are MDHEN and SYDVKM. DNA for the CDR3: TGTGCCAGCAGCCCCAGACAGGGCTATAATTCACCCCTCCACTTT. This gives the protein CASSPRQGYNSPLHF.

This clone was seen more than once but under ten times. This chain uses TRBV10-1 with TRBJ2-1; 10 nucleotides align to TRBD1. This CDR3 spans 13 amino acids. Germline V CDR1 and CDR2: WNHNN, SYGVQD (reference sequence). The trim removed 7 bases at V and 8 bases at J, leaving 5 bases unmatched. The CDR3 is CASNTGTGDEQFF. CDR3 DNA: TGCGCCAGCAATACCGGGACAGGGGATGAGCAGTTCTTC.

V gene TRBV4-2 combines with J gene TRBJ1-4; no clear D gene. Germline CDR1 and CDR2: LGHNA and YNFKEQ. Trimming took off 4 bases at V and 0 bases at J, with 18 bases between the two ends. There are 18 residues in the CDR3. CDR3 sequence: CASSLNPSGASTNEKLFF. Written as DNA, the CDR3 is TGTGCCAGCAGCCTCAACCCCTCGGGAGCGTCAACTAATGAAAAACTGTTTTTT.

This chain links TRBV11-2 with TRBJ2-7; D is perhaps TRBD2 (6 bases). The germline V gene has CDR1 SGHAT and CDR2 FQNNGV. Trimming pared 5 bases from V and 0 bases from J, leaving 11 bases between. There are 14 residues in the CDR3. This chain's CDR3 is CASSAGLNSYEQYF. CDR3 DNA sequence: TGTGCCAGCAGCGCCGGACTAAACTCCTACGAGCAGTACTTC.

The chain uses TRBV19 and TRBJ2-5, with 7 bases aligning to TRBD1. There are 14 residues in the CDR3. J gave up 11 bases and V 6 bases, and 15 bases lay outside the gene matches. Germline CDR1 LNHDA, CDR2 SQIVND (reference sequence). The CDR3, as DNA: TGTGCCAGTAGCCAGGACAGGACAAGGTGGGAGCAGTACTTC. This gives the protein CASSQDRTRWEQYF.

V gene TRBV5-5 combines with J gene TRBJ2-2; D is uncertain. V was shortened by 3 bases and J by 6 bases, with 9 bases between the two germline ends. Looked up from germline, CDR1 is SGHKS and CDR2 is YYEKEE (reference sequence). The CDR3 is made up of 13 amino acids. The CDR3 DNA follows: TGTGCCAGCAGCTCACTTGCCTCCGGGGAGCTGTTTTTT. Its protein product is CASSSLASGELFF.

This chain connects TRBV27 to TRBJ1-2; 11 bases line up with TRBD1. In germline, CDR1 is MNHEY, CDR2 SMNVEV (reference sequence). Germline trimming cut 6 bases from V and 6 bases from J; bases unmatched to any gene: 6. The CDR3 consists of 14 residues. CDR3 bases: TGTGCCAGCAGAGGACAGGGGGCTAGAAATGGCTACACCTTC. It encodes CASRGQGARNGYTF.

The chain recombines TRBV28 with TRBJ2-1; no definite D call. Trimming shortened V by 6 bases and J by 5 bases, and 11 bases separated the two germline ends. The CDR3 extends over 13 amino acids. CDR1 and CDR2 (germline): MDHEN, SYDVKM. The CDR3 sequence: CASSLIRDNEQFF. The CDR3 DNA sequence: TGTGCCAGCAGCCTCATTCGGGACAATGAGCAGTTCTTC. Filled out from reference TRBV28 and TRBJ2-1, the complete variable domain reads DVKVTQSSRYLVKRTGEKVFLECVQDMDHENMFWYRQDPGLGLRLIYFSYDVKMKEKGDIPEGYSVSREKKERFSLILESASTNQTSMYLCASSLIRDNEQFFGPGTRLTVL.

Note on this clone: One junction end does not reproduce the germline sequence, and a read error may be involved. The gene calls are TRBV11-2 and TRBJ2-2, with TRBD1 matching over 8 bases. The germline V gene has CDR1 SGHAT and CDR2 FQNNGV. The CDR3 spans 12 residues. Here the CDR3 reads CASSLFQDRVAF. The CDR3 bases are TGTGCCAGCAGCTTATTTCAGGACAGGGTGGCTTTT.

The V and J genes are TRBV4-1 and TRBJ1-5; 9 bases match TRBD1. The CDR3 runs 18 residues. The V gene's germline CDR1 is MGHRA and CDR2 YSYEKL. Trimming removed 5 bases from V and 3 bases from J; junction bases left unmatched: 14. The CDR3 DNA reads TGCGCCAGCAGCGTACCCGAGGGACAGGGCCTATCCAATCAGCCCCAGCATTTT. Its translation: CASSVPEGQGLSNQPQHF.

J is TRBJ2-5 and V is TRBV19, with TRBD1 identical over 11 bases. Gene TRBJ2-7 matches the end of the DNA better, so the J call may be wrong. Germline CDR1 reads LNHDA; CDR2 reads SQIVND (reference sequence). The CDR3 runs to 15 residues. The CDR3 protein is CASSIVGTGGIEQYF. CDR3 nucleotide sequence: TGTGCCAGTAGTATAGTGGGGACAGGGGGAATCGAGCAGTACTTC.

This clone came up a few times. The chain employs TRBV25-1 and TRBJ2-1, with 7 bases matching TRBD2. Germline CDR1 reads MGHDK; CDR2 reads SYGVNS. The CDR3 sequence is 15 residues long. V shed 4 bases, J shed 0 bases, and the junction held 3 bases outside the gene matches. The CDR3 DNA sequence: TGTGCCAGCAGTGGGGCGGGAGCCTCCTACAATGAGCAGTTCTTC. As protein: CASSGAGASYNEQFF.

J is TRBJ2-1 and V is TRBV6-1; 7 bases fit TRBD1. This CDR3 contains 13 residues. J was trimmed by 7 bases and V by 7 bases; bases with no gene match: 7. Germline CDR1 MNHNS, CDR2 SASEGT. The CDR3 bases are TGTGCCAGCAAACCGGGACAGAATAATGAGCAGTTCTTC. Its translation: CASKPGQNNEQFF.

V and J are TRBV5-1 and TRBJ2-1; 9 positions agree with TRBD2. CDR3 size: 16 residues. Germline values: CDR1 SGHRS, CDR2 YFSETQ. V lost 0 bases, J lost 3 bases, and 4 bases stayed unmatched. The DNA for the CDR3 is TGCGCCAGCAGCTTGGGACTAGCGGTATACTACAATGAGCAGTTCTTC. Its protein product is CASSLGLAVYYNEQFF.

This chain links TRBV29-1 with TRBJ1-1; D gene ambiguous. In germline, CDR1 is SQVTM, CDR2 ANQGSEA. The CDR3 has 11 residues. Trimming removed 4 bases at V and 3 bases at J, with 6 bases between. The CDR3 protein is CSVVRDTEAFF. For the CDR3, the DNA is TGCAGCGTTGTACGGGACACTGAAGCTTTCTTT.

The J gene is TRBJ2-2, the V gene TRBV13; D gene unclear. The CDR3 is made up of 15 amino acids. Trimming removed 5 bases from V and 5 bases from J, with 15 bases in between. CDR1 is PRHDT, CDR2 FYEKMQ, per germline (reference sequence). The CDR3, as DNA: TGTGCCAGCAGCCCAAGCGCGCGTGGTACCGGGGAGCTGTTTTTT. Translating gives CASSPSARGTGELFF. The whole variable domain, remainder taken from reference TRBV13 and TRBJ2-2, is AAGVIQSPRHLIKEKRETATLKCYPIPRHDTVYWYQQGPGQDPQFLISFYEKMQSDKGSIPDRFSAQQFSDYHSELNMSSLELGDSALYFCASSPSARGTGELFFGEGSRLTVL.

The CDR3 protein is CASSLGTNYGYTF. The CDR3 DNA sequence: TGCGCCAGCAGCTTGGGAACAAACTATGGCTACACCTTC. The chain employs TRBV5-1 and TRBJ1-2; no reliable D call. The CDR3 runs to 13 residues. Germline V gene sequence: CDR1 SGHRS, CDR2 YFSETQ. V was shortened by 0 bases and J by 2 bases, with 5 bases between the two germline ends.

V usage is TRBV6-1 and J usage is TRBJ1-1; 7 nucleotides agree with TRBD1. J gave up 5 bases and V 3 bases, and 0 bases lay outside the gene matches. In germline, CDR1 is MNHNS, CDR2 SASEGT. The CDR3 runs 12 residues. The CDR3 nucleotides read TGTGCCAGCAGTGAGACAGGGACTGAAGCTTTCTTT. Translation: CASSETGTEAFF.

The chain carries TRBV6-5 and TRBJ1-3, with TRBD1 matching over 10 bases. The CDR3 consists of 14 residues. Germline CDR1 is MNHEY and CDR2 is SVGAGI. The V and J ends lost 6 bases and 6 bases, in that order; junction bases with no gene match: 5. In DNA, the CDR3 is TGTGCCAGCAGCCCGACAGGGGGCCAAAACACCATATATTTT. This sequence encodes CASSPTGGQNTIYF.

V is TRBV9 and J is TRBJ2-7; 9 bases match TRBD2. Germline CDR1 reads SGDLS; CDR2 reads YYNGEE. Trimming removed 4 bases from V and 5 bases from J; junction bases left unmatched: 10. This CDR3 has 15 residues. CDR3 sequence: CASSRESGRSHEQYF. CDR3 in DNA: TGTGCCAGCAGCAGGGAGAGCGGGAGGTCACACGAGCAGTACTTC.

The rearrangement links TRBV13 to TRBJ2-1; no definite D call. V lost 7 bases and J lost 8, with 18 bases in between. This CDR3 is 14 amino acids long. Looked up from germline, CDR1 is PRHDT and CDR2 is FYEKMQ (reference sequence). The CDR3 spells CASKNSLGGDEQFF. The DNA for the CDR3 is TGTGCCAGCAAGAACTCCCTCGGCGGAGATGAGCAGTTCTTC.

This clone has a single count. The chain recombines TRBV6-1 with TRBJ1-3, with D perhaps matching TRBD1 (6 bases). The CDR3 has 13 amino acids. The V and J ends lost 8 bases and 1 base respectively, with 9 bases between them. Germline CDR1 is MNHNS and CDR2 is SASEGT. Written as DNA, the CDR3 is TGTGCCAGCCCCAGGGGATCTGGAAACACCATATATTTT. It yields the protein CASPRGSGNTIYF.